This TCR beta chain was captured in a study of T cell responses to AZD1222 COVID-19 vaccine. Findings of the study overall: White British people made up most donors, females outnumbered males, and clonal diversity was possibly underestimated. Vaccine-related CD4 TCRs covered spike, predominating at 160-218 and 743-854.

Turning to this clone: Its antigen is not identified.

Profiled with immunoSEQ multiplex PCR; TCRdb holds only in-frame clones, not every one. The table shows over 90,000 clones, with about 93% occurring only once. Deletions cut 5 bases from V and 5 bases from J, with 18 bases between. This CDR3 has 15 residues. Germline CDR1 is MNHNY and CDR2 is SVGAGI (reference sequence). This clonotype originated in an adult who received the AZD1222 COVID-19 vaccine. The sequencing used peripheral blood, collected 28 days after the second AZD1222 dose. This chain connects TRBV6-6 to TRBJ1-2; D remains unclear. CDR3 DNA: TGTGCCAGCAGTCGATCCCGGGCCGAGCGATATGGCTACACCTTC. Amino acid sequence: CASSRSRAERYGYTF.